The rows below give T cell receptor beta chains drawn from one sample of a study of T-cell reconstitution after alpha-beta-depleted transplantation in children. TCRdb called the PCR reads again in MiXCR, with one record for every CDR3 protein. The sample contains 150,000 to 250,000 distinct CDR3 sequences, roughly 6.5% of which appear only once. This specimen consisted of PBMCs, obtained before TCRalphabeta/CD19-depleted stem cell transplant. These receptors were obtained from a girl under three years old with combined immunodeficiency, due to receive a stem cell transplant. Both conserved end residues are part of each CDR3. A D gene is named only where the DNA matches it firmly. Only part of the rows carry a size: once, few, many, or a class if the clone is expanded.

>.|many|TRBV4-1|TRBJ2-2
TGCGCCAGCAGCCAAGCCTTTCTGGCCGGGGAGCTGTTTTTT
CASSQAFLAGELFF
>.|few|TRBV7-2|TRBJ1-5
TGTGCCAGCAGCTGGGGCGAGTTTTCACTCAATCAGCCCCAGCATTTT
CASSWGEFSLNQPQHF
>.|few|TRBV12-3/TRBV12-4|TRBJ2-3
TGTGCCAGCAGACTCAGACAGGGAGGGGCAGATACGCAGTATTTT
CASRLRQGGADTQYF
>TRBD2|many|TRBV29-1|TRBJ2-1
TGCAGCGTTGAAGGTCCAGCGGGAGCGTACAATGAGCAGTTCTTC
CSVEGPAGAYNEQFF
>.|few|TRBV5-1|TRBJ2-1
TGCGCCAGCAGCTGGAAGGGACCAGGGGATGAGCAGTTCTTC
CASSWKGPGDEQFF
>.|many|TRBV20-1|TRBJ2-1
TGCAGTGCTAGATTCCATCATAGCGGCCATCGAATACCACAGTTCTTC
CSARFHHSGHRIPQFF
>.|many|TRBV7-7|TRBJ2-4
TGTGCTAGCAGCAGGGAAAACATTCAGTACTTC
CASSRENIQYF
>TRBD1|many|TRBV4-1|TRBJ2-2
TGCGCCAGCATGTGGACAGGGGGGACCGGGGAGCTGTTTTTT
CASMWTGGTGELFF
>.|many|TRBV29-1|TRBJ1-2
TGCAGCGTTGGACAGGACTATGGCTACACCTTC
CSVGQDYGYTF
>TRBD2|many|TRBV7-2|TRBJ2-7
TGTGCCAGCAGCTTCTGGACTAGCGGGACCGAGCAGTACTTC
CASSFWTSGTEQYF
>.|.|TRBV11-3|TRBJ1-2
TGTGCCATCAGCTTCGGGGTAGAGGACTATGGCTACACCTTC
CAISFGVEDYGYTF
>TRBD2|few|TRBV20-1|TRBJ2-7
TGCAGTGCTACCTACTCGGGGGGGTTCTCCTACGAGCAGTACTTC
CSATYSGGFSYEQYF
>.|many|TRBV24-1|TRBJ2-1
TGTGCCACCAGTGATTTGCTGTTCCCTATATACAATGAGCAGTTCTTC
CATSDLLFPIYNEQFF
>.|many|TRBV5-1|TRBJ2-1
TGCGCCAGCAGCTTGGTTAATCGTGGCCAGGGAAGCAATGAGCAGTTCTTC
CASSLVNRGQGSNEQFF
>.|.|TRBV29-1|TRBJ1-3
TGCAGCGTGACCGGGACCGTCGACTCTGGAAACACCATATATTTT
CSVTGTVDSGNTIYF
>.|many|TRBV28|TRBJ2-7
TGTGCCAGCAGTTTATATGCGCAGGGGAAAGACGAGCAGTACTTC
CASSLYAQGKDEQYF
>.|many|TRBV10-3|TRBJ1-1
TGTGCCATCAGTGAACGGGGTAGGGACACTGAAGCTTTCTTT
CAISERGRDTEAFF
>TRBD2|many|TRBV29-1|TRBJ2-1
TGCAGCGTTGAAGTCGGACTAGCGGGCCTGAAGAGCTCCTACAATGAGCAGTTCTTC
CSVEVGLAGLKSSYNEQFF
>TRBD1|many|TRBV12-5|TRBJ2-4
TGTGCTAGTGGTCCATCTCCCCCAGACAGGGAAGACATTCAGTACTTC
CASGPSPPDREDIQYF
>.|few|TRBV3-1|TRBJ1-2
TGTGCCAGCAGCCAACGATTGGACTATGGCTACACCTTC
CASSQRLDYGYTF
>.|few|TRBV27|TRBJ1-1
TGTGCCAGCAGTTTATCGCAGGCGCCAGGGGAGGCTTTCTTT
CASSLSQAPGEAFF
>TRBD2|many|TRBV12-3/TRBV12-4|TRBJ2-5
TGTGCCAGCAGTCGCCCCGGGACTAGCGGGGTACAACAAGAGACCCAGTACTTC
CASSRPGTSGVQQETQYF
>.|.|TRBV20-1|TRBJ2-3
TGCAGTGCTAGAGGGACCGGGGTTCCACACCGATATAGTTCCACAGATACGCAGTATTTT
CSARGTGVPHRYSSTDTQYF
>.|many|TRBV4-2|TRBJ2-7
TGTGCCAGCAGCCAAAATAGGTTAGGTAAGGGTGAGCAGTACTTC
CASSQNRLGKGEQYF
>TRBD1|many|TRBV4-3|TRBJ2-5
TGCGCCAGCAGCCCCGGGACAGGCTACCAAGAGACCCAGTACTTC
CASSPGTGYQETQYF
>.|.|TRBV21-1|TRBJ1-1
TGTGCCAGAGGGGGGGGGCGGAACACTGAAGCTTTCTTT
CARGGGRNTEAFF
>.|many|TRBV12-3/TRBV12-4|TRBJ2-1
TGTGCCAGCAGTTTGGGTCCTACACCCTACAATGAGCAGTTCTTC
CASSLGPTPYNEQFF
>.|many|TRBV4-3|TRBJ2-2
TGCGCCAGCAGCCAGGTTAGCGGCTTGAACACCGGGGAGCTGTTTTTT
CASSQVSGLNTGELFF
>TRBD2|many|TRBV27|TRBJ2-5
TGTGCCAGCAGTTTAGTAGGGAGGGGAGAGACCCAGTACTTC
CASSLVGRGETQYF
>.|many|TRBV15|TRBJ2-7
TGTGCCACCAGCAGAGCTACAGGGACCGAGCAGTACTTC
CATSRATGTEQYF
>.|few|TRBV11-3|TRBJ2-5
TGTGCCAGCACCTCACTAGCATCCCAGGGAGAGACCCAGTACTTC
CASTSLASQGETQYF
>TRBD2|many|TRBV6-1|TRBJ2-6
TGTGCCAGCAGCCCTAGCGGGGGTTTCTCTGGGGCCAACGTCCTGACTTTC
CASSPSGGFSGANVLTF
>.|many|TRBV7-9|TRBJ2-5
TGTGCCAGCAGCTTAGGGTACCTCGGGGAGACCCAGTACTTC
CASSLGYLGETQYF
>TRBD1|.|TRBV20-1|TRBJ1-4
TGCAGTGCTAGAGACAGGGGGCCCACCAATCTTATCGATGAAAAACTGTTTTTT
CSARDRGPTNLIDEKLFF
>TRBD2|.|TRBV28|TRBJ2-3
TGTGCCAGCAGTTTCAGGCTAGCGGACACAGATACGCAGTATTTT
CASSFRLADTDTQYF
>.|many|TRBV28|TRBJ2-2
TGTGCCAGCAGCCGAACATTGGACAGCGATGGGGAGCTGTTTTTT
CASSRTLDSDGELFF
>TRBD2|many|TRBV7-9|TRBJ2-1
TGTGCCAGCACCCCAGGACTAGGGTACAATGAGCAGTTCTTC
CASTPGLGYNEQFF
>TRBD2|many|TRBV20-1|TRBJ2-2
TGCAGTGCTAGACAGACACTAGCGGGGGCAACGTACACCGGGGAGCTGTTTTTT
CSARQTLAGATYTGELFF
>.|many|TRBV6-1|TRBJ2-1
TGTGCCAGCTGCCCGTTAGCCGGATTACACAATGAGCAGTTCTTC
CASCPLAGLHNEQFF
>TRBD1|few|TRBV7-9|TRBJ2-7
TGTGCCAGCAGCACAGGGGTCCCCTTTAAGCAGTACTTC
CASSTGVPFKQYF
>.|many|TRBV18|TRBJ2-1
TGTGCCAGCTCACCATCGGGGGAGCAGTTCTTC
CASSPSGEQFF
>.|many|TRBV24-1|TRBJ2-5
TGTGCCACCAGTGTCGGCGGCTCAGGGGAGACCCAGTACTTC
CATSVGGSGETQYF
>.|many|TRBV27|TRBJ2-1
TGTGCCAGCAGTTTATTAGCGAACTCCCTATACAATGAGCAGTTCTTC
CASSLLANSLYNEQFF
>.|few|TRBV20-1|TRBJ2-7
TGCAGTGCTAGTAAGTTTGAGGGCGTCGTCTACGAGCAGTACTTC
CSASKFEGVVYEQYF
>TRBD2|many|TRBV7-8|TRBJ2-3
TGTGCCAGCAGCTTACCCCTCGTTAGCGGGGGGAAAAACACAGATACGCAGTATTTT
CASSLPLVSGGKNTDTQYF
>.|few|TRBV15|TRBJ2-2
TGTGCCACCAGCAGAGGGGGGCATGGCGGGGAGCTGTTTTTT
CATSRGGHGGELFF
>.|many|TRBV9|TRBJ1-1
TGTGCCAGCAGCGCAGGGCTGAACACTGAAGCTTTCTTT
CASSAGLNTEAFF
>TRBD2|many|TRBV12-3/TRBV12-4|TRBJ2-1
TGTGCCAGCGGACTAGCGGGAGAGTATGAGCAGTTCTTC
CASGLAGEYEQFF